This TCR beta chain was obtained from a study of T cells after yellow fever vaccination. About the research overall: SMART-Seq v4 Ultra Low Input handled preparation of low-cell-number fractions. Whole-study results and caveats: Though weaker, the secondary response peaked faster, on day 5 versus 15. Post-booster reappearance was seen for most primary-vaccination clones (roughly 97% CD4, around 88% CD8).

By 5'RACE template switching, TCR cDNA was produced, with a universal primer site and UMIs added in the process. One entry per CDR3 protein, called by TCRdb with MiXCR from the 5' RACE reads. This table has about 400,000 distinct CDR3 sequences, 6.2% appearing once. V lost 3 bases to trimming and J lost 2 bases; unmatched junction nucleotides: 17. The CDR3 extends over 21 amino acids. Germline V gives CDR1 MDHEN, CDR2 SYDVKM. This clonotype appeared a few times. Antigen: not known. This sequence was found in a man between 25 and 39 years old who received the YFV17D yellow fever vaccine. This rearrangement joins TRBV28 to TRBJ2-4, with 12 bases matching TRBD2. Specimen: PBMCs, collected 5 days after the yellow fever booster vaccination. CDR3: CASSLRPPSGRDFFTKNIQYF. For the CDR3, the DNA is TGTGCCAGCAGTTTGCGTCCGCCTAGCGGGAGGGACTTTTTCACCAAAAACATTCAGTACTTC. Complete variable domain (other parts from reference TRBV28 and TRBJ2-4): DVKVTQSSRYLVKRTGEKVFLECVQDMDHENMFWYRQDPGLGLRLIYFSYDVKMKEKGDIPEGYSVSREKKERFSLILESASTNQTSMYLCASSLRPPSGRDFFTKNIQYFGAGTRLSVL.